The 10 T cell receptor beta chains below were found in one sample sequenced in a study of blood T cell repertoires in COVID-19. Libraries were prepared by immunoSEQ multiplex PCR; TCRdb keeps only in-frame clonotypes and omits some of them. The table lists a few hundred thousand clones, about 81% of them singletons. The sequenced sample consisted of peripheral blood. Receptors originate from a woman older than 75 with COVID-19, enrolled during active disease.

The rearrangement joins TRBV28 to TRBJ1-5; D is unclear. V was trimmed by 8 bases and J by 0 bases, leaving 14 bases between them. The CDR3 is 15 residues long. Germline assignment: CDR1 MDHEN and CDR2 SYDVKM. DNA of the CDR3: TGTGCCAGCTCAGATCGGAGCTATAGCAATCAGCCCCAGCATTTT. This sequence encodes CASSDRSYSNQPQHF.

This chain links TRBV28 with TRBJ1-1, with D unresolved. The CDR3 spans 11 residues. With 5 bases removed from V and 4 bases from J, the gap between germline ends came to 5 bases. CDR1 is MDHEN, CDR2 SYDVKM, per germline. The CDR3 reads CASSRGTEAFF. The DNA for the CDR3 is TGTGCCAGCAGTCGGGGCACTGAAGCTTTCTTT.

V gene TRBV7-8 combines with J gene TRBJ2-3; D call uncertain. Germline CDR1 SGHVS, CDR2 FQNEAQ. V was clipped by 5 bases and J by 3 bases, with 15 bases between them. This CDR3 is built from 15 residues. The CDR3 DNA is TGTGCCAGCAGCCCTTACGGAGATTTAACAGATACGCAGTATTTT. This translates into CASSPYGDLTDTQYF.

Only one count was recorded for this clone. The CDR3 DNA follows: TGTGCCAGCAGCCTTAGGCCGACTAGCGGGACCCCCGGCGATACGCAGTATTTT. Translating gives CASSLRPTSGTPGDTQYF. The V gene is TRBV27, the J gene TRBJ2-3; 11 bases match TRBD2. From germline, CDR1 is MNHEY and CDR2 SMNVEV (reference sequence). Losses at the gene ends were 6 bases for V and 6 bases for J; bases not matched to a gene: 17. This CDR3 comprises 18 residues.

The chain uses TRBV7-2 and TRBJ2-7; D remains ambiguous. The CDR3 is made up of 11 amino acids. V lost 1 base and J 12 bases, leaving 10 bases between the germline ends. CDR1 and CDR2 (germline): SGHTA, FQGNSA. The CDR3 DNA sequence: TGTGCCAGCAGCTTAGTCGACAAACTGTACTTC. This sequence encodes CASSLVDKLYF.

The chain links TRBV4-1 to TRBJ1-2, with 8 bases fitting TRBD1. Germline-derived CDR1 and CDR2 are MGHRA and YSYEKL. J was trimmed by 4 bases and V by 1 base; bases with no gene match: 5. The CDR3 extends over 15 amino acids. In DNA form, the CDR3 reads TGCGCCAGCAGCCAAGGAGGGACAGGACGCTATGGCTACACCTTC. Translated: CASSQGGTGRYGYTF.

This sequence joins TRBV28 and TRBJ2-3; TRBD1 is a possible D gene (5 bases). The CDR3 loop spans 14 amino acids. Germline V gene data show CDR1 as MDHEN and CDR2 as SYDVKM. Between the trimmed V and J ends, which lost 5 bases and 3 bases, there was a span of 12 bases. CDR3 in amino acids: CASSTNRQTDTQYF. The DNA of the CDR3 is TGTGCCAGCAGTACTAATCGACAGACAGATACGCAGTATTTT.

V is TRBV2 and J is TRBJ1-2; TRBD1 agrees at 7 bases. Germline CDR1 reads SNHLY; CDR2 reads FYNNEI. The CDR3 has 15 residues. The J segment lost 6 bases and the V segment lost 4 bases, leaving 11 bases of the junction unmatched. CDR3 nucleotide sequence: TGTGCCAGCAGTGGGGTCGAAAGGGGGCGAGATGGCTACACCTTC. The encoded protein is CASSGVERGRDGYTF. Complete variable domain (other parts from reference TRBV2 and TRBJ1-2): EPEVTQTPSHQVTQMGQEVILRCVPISNHLYFYWYRQILGQKVEFLVSFYNNEISEKSEIFDDQFSVERPDGSNFTLKIRSTKLEDSAMYFCASSGVERGRDGYTFGSGTRLTVV.

This clone has only a few counts. This rearrangement joins TRBV24-1 to TRBJ2-5, with 7 bases lining up with TRBD1. In germline, CDR1 is KGHDR, CDR2 SFDVKD. Trimming at V came to 4 bases and at J to 4 bases, leaving 5 bases not matched to a gene. The CDR3 extends over 14 amino acids. The CDR3 region is CATSDTQGVETQYF. The CDR3 bases are TGTGCCACCAGTGACACCCAGGGGGTAGAGACCCAGTACTTC.

CDR3: CASQGGTEAFF. The DNA of the CDR3 is TGTGCCAGCCAGGGAGGCACTGAAGCTTTCTTT. This chain uses TRBV6-5 with TRBJ1-1; possibly TRBD1 for D (5 bases). The V and J ends lost 8 bases and 4 bases respectively, with 8 bases between them. CDR1 is MNHEY and CDR2 is SVGAGI in the germline V gene. The CDR3 runs 11 residues.